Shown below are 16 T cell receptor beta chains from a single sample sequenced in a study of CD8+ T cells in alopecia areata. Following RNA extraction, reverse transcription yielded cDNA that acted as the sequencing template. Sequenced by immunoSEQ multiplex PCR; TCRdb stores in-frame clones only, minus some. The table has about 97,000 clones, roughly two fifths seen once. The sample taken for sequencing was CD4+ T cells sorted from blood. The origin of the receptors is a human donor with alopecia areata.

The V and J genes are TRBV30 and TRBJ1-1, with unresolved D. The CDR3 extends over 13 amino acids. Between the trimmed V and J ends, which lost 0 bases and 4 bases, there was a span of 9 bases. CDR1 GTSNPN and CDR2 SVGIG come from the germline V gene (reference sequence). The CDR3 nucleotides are TGTGCCTGGAGTGTGACTGGGATCACTGAAGCTTTCTTT. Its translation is CAWSVTGITEAFF.

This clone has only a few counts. CDR3 nucleotides: TGTGCCAGTAGTATGGGGGCGCAAAGCACAGATACGCAGTATTTT. As protein: CASSMGAQSTDTQYF. The V call is TRBV19, the J call TRBJ2-3; a possible D gene is TRBD1 (6 bases). This CDR3 spans 15 amino acids. Per the germline V gene, CDR1 is LNHDA and CDR2 is SQIVND (reference sequence). The ends were cut back, 3 bases at V and 0 bases at J, with 10 bases in the middle.

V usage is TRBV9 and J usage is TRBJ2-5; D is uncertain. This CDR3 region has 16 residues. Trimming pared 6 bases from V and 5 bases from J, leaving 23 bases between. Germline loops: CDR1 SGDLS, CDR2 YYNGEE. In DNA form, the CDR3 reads TGTGCCAGCACCGATGGCCCGGACCGGGCGCGGGAGACCCAGTACTTC. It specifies CASTDGPDRARETQYF.

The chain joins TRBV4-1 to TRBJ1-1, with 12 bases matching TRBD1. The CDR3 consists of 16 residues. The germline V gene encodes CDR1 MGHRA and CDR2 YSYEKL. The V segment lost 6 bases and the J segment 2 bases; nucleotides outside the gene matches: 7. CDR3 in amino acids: CASRFRDRGPNTEAFF. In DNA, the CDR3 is TGCGCCAGCAGATTCCGGGACAGGGGGCCTAACACTGAAGCTTTCTTT.

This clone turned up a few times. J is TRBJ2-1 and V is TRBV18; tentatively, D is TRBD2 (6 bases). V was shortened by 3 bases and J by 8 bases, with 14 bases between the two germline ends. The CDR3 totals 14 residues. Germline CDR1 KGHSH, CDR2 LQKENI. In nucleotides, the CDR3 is TGTGCCAGCTCACCTTTGGGGGGATCGGATGAGCAGTTCTTC. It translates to CASSPLGGSDEQFF.

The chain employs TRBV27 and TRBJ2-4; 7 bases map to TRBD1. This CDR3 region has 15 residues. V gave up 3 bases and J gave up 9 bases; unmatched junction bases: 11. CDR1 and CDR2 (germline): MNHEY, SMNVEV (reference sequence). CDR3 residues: CASSFLQGSDSIQYF. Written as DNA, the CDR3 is TGTGCCAGCAGTTTCCTACAGGGGTCGGACAGCATTCAGTACTTC.

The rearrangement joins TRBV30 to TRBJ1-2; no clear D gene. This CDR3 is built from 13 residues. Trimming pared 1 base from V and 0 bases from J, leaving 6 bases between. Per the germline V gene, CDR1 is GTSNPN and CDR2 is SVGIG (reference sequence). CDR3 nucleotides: TGTGCCTGGAGTGCAACAGCTAACTATGGCTACACCTTC. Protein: CAWSATANYGYTF. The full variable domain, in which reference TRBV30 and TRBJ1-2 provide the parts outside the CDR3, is SQTIHQWPATLVQPVGSPLSLECTVEGTSNPNLYWYRQAAGRGLQLLFYSVGIGQISSEVPQNLSASRPQDRQFILSSKKLLLSDSGFYLCAWSATANYGYTFGSGTRLTVV.

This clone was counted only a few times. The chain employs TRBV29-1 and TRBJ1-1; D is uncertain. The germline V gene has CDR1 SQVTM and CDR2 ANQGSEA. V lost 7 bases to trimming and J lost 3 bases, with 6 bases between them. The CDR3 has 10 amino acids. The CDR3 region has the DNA TGCAGCGGCGTTTACACTGAAGCTTTCTTT. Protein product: CSGVYTEAFF.

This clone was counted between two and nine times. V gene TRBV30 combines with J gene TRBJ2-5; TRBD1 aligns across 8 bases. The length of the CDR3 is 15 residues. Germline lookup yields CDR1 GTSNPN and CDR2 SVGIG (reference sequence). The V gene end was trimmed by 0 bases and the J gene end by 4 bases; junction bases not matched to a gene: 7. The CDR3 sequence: CAWSVGQGGRETQYF. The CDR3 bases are TGTGCCTGGAGTGTCGGACAGGGTGGGAGAGAGACCCAGTACTTC.

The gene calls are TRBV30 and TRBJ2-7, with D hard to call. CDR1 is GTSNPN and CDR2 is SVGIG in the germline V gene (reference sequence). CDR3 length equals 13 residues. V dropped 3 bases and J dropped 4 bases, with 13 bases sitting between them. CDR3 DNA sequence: TGTGCCTGGAGCCTAGAGTTCGGGTACGAGCAGTACTTC. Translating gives CAWSLEFGYEQYF.

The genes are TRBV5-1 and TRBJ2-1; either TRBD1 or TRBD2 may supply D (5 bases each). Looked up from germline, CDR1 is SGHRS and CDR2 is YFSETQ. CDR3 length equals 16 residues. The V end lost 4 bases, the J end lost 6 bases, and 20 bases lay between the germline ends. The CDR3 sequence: CASSALRTGLGNEQFF. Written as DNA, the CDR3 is TGCGCCAGCAGCGCCTTAAGGACGGGGCTCGGCAATGAGCAGTTCTTC.

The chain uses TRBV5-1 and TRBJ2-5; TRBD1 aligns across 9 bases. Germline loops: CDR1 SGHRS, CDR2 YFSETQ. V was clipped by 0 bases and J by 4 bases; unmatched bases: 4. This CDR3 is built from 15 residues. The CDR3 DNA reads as TGCGCCAGCAGCTTGGCCACAGGGGGCGGAGAGACCCAGTACTTC. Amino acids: CASSLATGGGETQYF.

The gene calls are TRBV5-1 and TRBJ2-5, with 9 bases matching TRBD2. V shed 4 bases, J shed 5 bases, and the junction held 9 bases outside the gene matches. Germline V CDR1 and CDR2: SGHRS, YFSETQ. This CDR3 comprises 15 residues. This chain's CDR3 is CASSSLAGPRETQYF. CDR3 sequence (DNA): TGCGCCAGCAGCAGTCTAGCGGGGCCAAGGGAGACCCAGTACTTC.

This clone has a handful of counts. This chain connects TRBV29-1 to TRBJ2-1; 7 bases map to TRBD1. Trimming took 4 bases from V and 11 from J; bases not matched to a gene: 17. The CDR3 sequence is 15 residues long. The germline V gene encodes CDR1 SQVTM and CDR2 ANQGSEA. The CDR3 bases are TGCAGCGTTGGTCCCCGGGACAGAGCCGTTCCCCAGCAGTTCTTC. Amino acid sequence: CSVGPRDRAVPQQFF.

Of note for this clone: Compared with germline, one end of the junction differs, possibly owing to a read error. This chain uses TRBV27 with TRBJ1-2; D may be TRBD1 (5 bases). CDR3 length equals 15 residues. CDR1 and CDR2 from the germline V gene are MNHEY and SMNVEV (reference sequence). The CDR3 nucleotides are TGTGCCAGCAGTCTATCGATAGGGGTTGACTATGGCTACACCTTC. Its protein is CASSLSIGVDYGYTF.

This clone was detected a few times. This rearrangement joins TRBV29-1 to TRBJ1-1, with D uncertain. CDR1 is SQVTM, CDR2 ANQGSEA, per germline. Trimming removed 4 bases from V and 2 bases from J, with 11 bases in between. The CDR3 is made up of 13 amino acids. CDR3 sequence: CSVVSGVNTEAFF. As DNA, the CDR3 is TGCAGCGTTGTTTCTGGGGTTAACACTGAAGCTTTCTTT. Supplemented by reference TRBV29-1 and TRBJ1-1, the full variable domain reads SAVISQKPSRDICQRGTSLTIQCQVDSQVTMMFWYRQQPGQSLTLIATANQGSEATYESGFVIDKFPISRPNLTFSTLTVSNMSPEDSSIYLCSVVSGVNTEAFFGQGTRLTVV.